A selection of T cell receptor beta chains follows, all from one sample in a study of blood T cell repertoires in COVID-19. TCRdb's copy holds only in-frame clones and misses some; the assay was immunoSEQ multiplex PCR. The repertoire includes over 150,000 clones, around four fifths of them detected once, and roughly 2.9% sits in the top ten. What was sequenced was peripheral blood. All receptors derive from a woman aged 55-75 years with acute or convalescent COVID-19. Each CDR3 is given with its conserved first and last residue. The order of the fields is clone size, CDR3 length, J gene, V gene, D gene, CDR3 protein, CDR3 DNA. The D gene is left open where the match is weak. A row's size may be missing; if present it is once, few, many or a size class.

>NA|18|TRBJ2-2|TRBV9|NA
CASSVLGGHSANTGELFF
TGTGCCAGCAGCGTCCTCGGGGGGCATTCCGCGAACACCGGGGAGCTGTTTTTT
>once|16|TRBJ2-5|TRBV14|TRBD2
CASSPGNLAGTETQYF
TGTGCCAGCAGCCCAGGCAATTTAGCGGGGACGGAGACCCAGTACTTC
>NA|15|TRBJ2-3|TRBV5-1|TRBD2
CASSHLAGVTDTQYF
TGCGCCAGCAGCCACCTCGCGGGGGTCACAGATACGCAGTATTTT
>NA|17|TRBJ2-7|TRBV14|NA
CASSQDSYRQGAYEQYF
TGTGCCAGCAGCCAAGATTCTTACAGGCAGGGTGCCTACGAGCAGTACTTC
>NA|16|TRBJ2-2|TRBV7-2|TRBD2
CASSLAAGGLSGELFF
TGTGCCAGCAGCTTAGCTGCGGGGGGGCTCTCCGGGGAGCTGTTTTTT
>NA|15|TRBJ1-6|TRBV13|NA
CASSLGGQANSPLHF
TGTGCCAGCAGCTTAGGCGGCCAGGCCAATTCACCCCTCCACTTT
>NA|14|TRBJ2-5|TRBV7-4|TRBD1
CASSPDRVQETQYF
TGTGCCAGCAGCCCTGACAGGGTCCAAGAGACCCAGTACTTC
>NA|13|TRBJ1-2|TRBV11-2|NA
CASSGREGYGYTF
TGTGCCAGCAGCGGCAGGGAGGGCTATGGCTACACCTTC
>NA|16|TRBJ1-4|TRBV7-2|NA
CASSLSGGSTNEKLFF
TGTGCCAGCAGCTTAAGCGGGGGCTCAACTAATGAAAAACTGTTTTTT
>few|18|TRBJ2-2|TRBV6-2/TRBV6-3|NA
CASSYWKRGTANTGELFF
TGTGCCAGCAGTTACTGGAAAAGGGGGACCGCGAACACCGGGGAGCTGTTTTTT
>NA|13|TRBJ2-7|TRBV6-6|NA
CASISGFSYEQYF
TGTGCCAGCATCTCGGGGTTCTCCTACGAGCAGTACTTC
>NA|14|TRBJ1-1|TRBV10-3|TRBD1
CAISGDRGGSEAFF
TGTGCCATCAGTGGGGACAGGGGAGGGTCTGAAGCTTTCTTT
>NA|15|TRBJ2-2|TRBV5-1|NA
CASSLVDGGTGELFF
TGCGCCAGCAGCTTGGTAGACGGGGGCACCGGGGAGCTGTTTTTT
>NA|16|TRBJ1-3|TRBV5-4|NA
CASSLGQGVSGNTIYF
TGTGCCAGCAGCTTGGGTCAGGGCGTCTCTGGAAACACCATATATTTT
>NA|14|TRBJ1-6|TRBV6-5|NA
CASFTREVNSPLHF
TGTGCCAGCTTTACCCGGGAGGTTAATTCACCCCTCCACTTT
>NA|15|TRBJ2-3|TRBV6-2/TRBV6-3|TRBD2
CASSARGSSTDTQYF
TGTGCCAGCAGTGCGCGGGGGAGTAGCACAGATACGCAGTATTTT
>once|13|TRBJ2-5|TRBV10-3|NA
CAISSDFQETQYF
TGTGCCATCAGTTCAGACTTCCAAGAGACCCAGTACTTC
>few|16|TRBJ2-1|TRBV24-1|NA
CATSDVGMGGANEQFF
TGTGCCACCAGTGATGTAGGGATGGGGGGGGCAAATGAGCAGTTCTTC
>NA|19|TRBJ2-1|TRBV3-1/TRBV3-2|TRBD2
CASSPDRGTPGLAGREQFF
TGTGCCAGCAGCCCCGACAGGGGAACCCCCGGACTAGCGGGGCGTGAGCAGTTCTTC
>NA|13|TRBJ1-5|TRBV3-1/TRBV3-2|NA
CASSPGWGQPQHF
TGTGCCAGCAGCCCAGGGTGGGGTCAGCCCCAGCATTTT
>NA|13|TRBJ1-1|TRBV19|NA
CASSLTENTEAFF
TGTGCCAGTAGCTTGACAGAGAACACTGAAGCTTTCTTT
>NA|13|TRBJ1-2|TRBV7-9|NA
CASSLGRGQGYTF
TGTGCCAGCAGCTTAGGGCGGGGTCAAGGCTACACCTTC
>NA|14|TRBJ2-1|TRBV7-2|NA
CASSFRTAYNEQFF
TGTGCCAGCAGCTTCAGGACAGCATACAATGAGCAGTTCTTC
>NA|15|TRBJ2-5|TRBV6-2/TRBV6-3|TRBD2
CASSYSGLAGETQYF
TGTGCCAGCAGTTACTCCGGACTAGCGGGAGAGACCCAGTACTTC
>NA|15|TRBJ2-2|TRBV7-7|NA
CASSKRGRNTGELFF
TGTGCTAGCAGCAAAAGGGGGAGGAACACCGGGGAGCTGTTTTTT
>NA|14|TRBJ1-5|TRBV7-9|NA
CASSPDSRLDPQHF
TGTGCCAGCAGCCCTGACAGCCGTTTAGATCCCCAGCATTTT
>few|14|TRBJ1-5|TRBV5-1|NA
CASSEGGSNQPQHF
TGCGCCAGCAGTGAAGGGGGAAGCAATCAGCCCCAGCATTTT
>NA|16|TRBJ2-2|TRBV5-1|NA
CASSLEGHPDTGELFF
TGCGCCAGCAGCTTGGAGGGACACCCAGACACCGGGGAGCTGTTTTTT
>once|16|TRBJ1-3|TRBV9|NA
CASSPQRTGGGNTIYF
TGTGCCAGCAGCCCCCAACGGACGGGAGGGGGAAACACCATATATTTT
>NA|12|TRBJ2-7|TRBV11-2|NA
CASSPTDYEQYF
TGTGCCAGCAGCCCCACTGATTACGAGCAGTACTTC
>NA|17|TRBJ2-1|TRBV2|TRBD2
CASSEAATSGANNEQFF
TGTGCCAGCAGTGAAGCGGCCACTAGCGGGGCAAACAATGAGCAGTTCTTC
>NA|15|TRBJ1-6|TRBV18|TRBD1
CASSYYGTDNSPLHF
TGTGCCAGCTCGTACTACGGGACAGACAATTCACCCCTCCACTTT
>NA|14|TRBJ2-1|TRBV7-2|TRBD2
CASSLGLAGIPPVF
TGTGCCAGCAGCTTAGGACTAGCGGGGATTCCTCCGGTCTTC
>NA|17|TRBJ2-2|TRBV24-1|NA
CATSEGLGGLNTGELFF
TGTGCCACCAGTGAGGGCCTCGGGGGACTCAACACCGGGGAGCTGTTTTTT
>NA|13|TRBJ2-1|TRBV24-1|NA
CATSDLLANEQFF
TGTGCCACCAGTGATTTACTAGCTAATGAGCAGTTCTTC
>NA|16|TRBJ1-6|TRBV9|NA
CASSVGEGWRQSPLHF
TGTGCCAGCAGCGTAGGGGAGGGATGGAGGCAATCACCCCTCCACTTT
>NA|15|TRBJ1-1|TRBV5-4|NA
CASSLDVRGGAEAFF
TGTGCCAGCAGCTTGGATGTCAGGGGAGGGGCTGAAGCTTTCTTT
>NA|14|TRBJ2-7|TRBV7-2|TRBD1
CASTSTGSSYEQYF
TGTGCCAGCACCTCGACAGGGAGCTCCTACGAGCAGTACTTC
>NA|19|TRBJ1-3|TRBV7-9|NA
CASSLAYSPGPSTGNTIYF
TGTGCCAGCAGCTTAGCATACTCCCCAGGGCCGAGCACCGGAAACACCATATATTTT
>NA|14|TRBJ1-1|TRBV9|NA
CASSATGSNTEAFF
TGTGCCAGCAGCGCAACAGGGTCGAACACTGAAGCTTTCTTT
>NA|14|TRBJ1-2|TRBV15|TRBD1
CATSTRQGLYGYTF
TGTGCCACCAGCACTCGACAGGGCCTCTATGGCTACACCTTC
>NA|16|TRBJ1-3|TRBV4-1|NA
CASSPGEPGAGNTIYF
TGCGCCAGCAGCCCCGGGGAACCGGGAGCTGGAAACACCATATATTTT
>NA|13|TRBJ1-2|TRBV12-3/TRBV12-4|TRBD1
CASSVGQLYGYTF
TGTGCCAGCAGTGTGGGACAGCTCTATGGCTACACCTTC
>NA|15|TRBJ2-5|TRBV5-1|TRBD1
CASSLSGQVGETQYF
TGCGCCAGCAGCTTGTCAGGACAGGTCGGAGAGACCCAGTACTTC
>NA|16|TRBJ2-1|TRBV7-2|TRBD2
CASSHHRGGARDEQFF
TGTGCCAGCAGCCATCACCGCGGGGGGGCTAGGGATGAGCAGTTCTTC
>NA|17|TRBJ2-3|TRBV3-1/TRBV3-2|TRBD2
CASSQGLSSGNTDTQYF
TGTGCCAGCAGCCAAGGACTCTCTAGCGGGAACACAGATACGCAGTATTTT
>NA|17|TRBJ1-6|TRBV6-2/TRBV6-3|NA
CASSYSNARPYNSPLHF
TGTGCCAGCAGTTACTCGAACGCGCGGCCCTATAATTCACCCCTCCACTTT
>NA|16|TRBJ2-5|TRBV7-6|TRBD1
CASSLLGTGGKETQYF
TGTGCCAGCAGCTTACTCGGGACAGGGGGAAAAGAGACCCAGTACTTC
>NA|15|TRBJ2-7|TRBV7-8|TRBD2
CASSLTLAGAGEQYF
TGTGCCAGCAGCTTAACACTAGCGGGGGCAGGCGAGCAGTACTTC
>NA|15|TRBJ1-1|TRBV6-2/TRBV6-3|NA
CASSYYMGANTEAFF
TGTGCCAGCAGTTACTATATGGGGGCTAACACTGAAGCTTTCTTT
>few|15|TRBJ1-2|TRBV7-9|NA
CASSTLGGATTGYTF
TGTGCCAGCAGCACCCTTGGCGGGGCCACTACTGGCTACACCTTC
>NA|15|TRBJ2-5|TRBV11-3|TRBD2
CASSLGAGGQETQYF
TGTGCCAGCAGCTTAGGCGCGGGGGGACAAGAGACCCAGTACTTC
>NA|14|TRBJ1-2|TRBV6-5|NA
CASSIRQATGGYTF
TGTGCCAGCAGTATTCGACAGGCTACTGGCGGCTACACCTTC
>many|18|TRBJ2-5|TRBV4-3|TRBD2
CASSQVSSGGPGEETQYF
TGCGCCAGCAGCCAAGTGTCCAGCGGGGGGCCGGGGGAAGAGACCCAGTACTTC